This T cell receptor (beta chain) comes out of a study of cytomegalovirus exposure and HLA in healthy donors. Findings of the study overall: A few V segments could not be told apart, such as TRBV6-2 and TRBV6-3, and were left out. While the bulk of TCR sequences proved rare, some public TCRs turned up in many donors. From TCR beta sequences, most subjects' HLA-A and HLA-B alleles were reportedly predicted accurately. In a later analysis, DRB1 alleles had the most associated TCRs; HLA-C alleles the fewest.

CDR1 and CDR2 from the germline V gene are SGHTA and FQGNSA. Trimming took 5 bases from V and 5 from J, leaving 13 bases between them. The CDR3 totals 13 residues. PCR was performed using 60 Vbeta and 13 Jbeta primers. TCRdb keeps only in-frame clones here, not all; method: immunoSEQ multiplex PCR. The sample holds about 170,000 clones, approximately 70% seen once. A few counts support this clone. Its antigen remains unknown. Input material: PBMCs. This clonotype was obtained from a woman under 30 in good health and CMV-seropositive. The gene calls are TRBV7-2 and TRBJ2-7; the D gene is possibly TRBD2 (6 bases). The CDR3 region is CASSPGGEHEQYF. The DNA of the CDR3 is TGTGCCAGCAGCCCCGGAGGGGAGCACGAGCAGTACTTC.